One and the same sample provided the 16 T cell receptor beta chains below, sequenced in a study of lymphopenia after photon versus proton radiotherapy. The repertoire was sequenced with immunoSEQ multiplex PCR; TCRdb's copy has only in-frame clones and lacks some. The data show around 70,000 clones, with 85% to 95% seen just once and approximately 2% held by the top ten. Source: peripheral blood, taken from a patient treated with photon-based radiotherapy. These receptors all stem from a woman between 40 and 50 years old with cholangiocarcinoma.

CDR3 coding DNA: TGTGCCAGCAGCCTGGGACTAGCGAGATACGAGCAGTACTTC. Translation gives CASSLGLARYEQYF. The rearrangement links TRBV11-2 to TRBJ2-7; 10 positions agree with TRBD2. V was clipped by 5 bases and J by 4 bases; unmatched bases: 5. The length of the CDR3 is 14 residues. In germline, CDR1 is SGHAT, CDR2 FQNNGV.

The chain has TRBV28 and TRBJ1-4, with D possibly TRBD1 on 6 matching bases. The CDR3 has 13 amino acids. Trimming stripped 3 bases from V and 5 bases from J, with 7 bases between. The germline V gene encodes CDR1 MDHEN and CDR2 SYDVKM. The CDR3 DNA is TGTGCCAGCAGTTTGACAGGAAATGAAAAACTGTTTTTT. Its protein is CASSLTGNEKLFF.

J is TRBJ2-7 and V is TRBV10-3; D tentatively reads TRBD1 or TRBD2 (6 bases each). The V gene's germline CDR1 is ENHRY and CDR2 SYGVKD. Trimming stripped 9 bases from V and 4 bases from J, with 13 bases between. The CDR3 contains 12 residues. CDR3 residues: CAIRGDGYEQYF. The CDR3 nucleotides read TGTGCCATAAGGGGGGACGGGTACGAGCAGTACTTC.

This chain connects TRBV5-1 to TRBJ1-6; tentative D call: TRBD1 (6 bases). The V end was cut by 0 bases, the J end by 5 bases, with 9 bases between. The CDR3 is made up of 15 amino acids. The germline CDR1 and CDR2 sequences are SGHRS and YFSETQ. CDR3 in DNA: TGCGCCAGCAGCTTGGCCAGGGGACATAATTCACCCCTCCACTTT. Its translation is CASSLARGHNSPLHF.

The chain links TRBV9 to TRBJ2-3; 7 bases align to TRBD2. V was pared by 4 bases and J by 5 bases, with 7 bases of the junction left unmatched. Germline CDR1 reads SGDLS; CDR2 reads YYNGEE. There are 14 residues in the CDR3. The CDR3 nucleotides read TGTGCCAGCAGCTGGGAGGGGCTGGGAGATACGCAGTATTTT. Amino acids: CASSWEGLGDTQYF. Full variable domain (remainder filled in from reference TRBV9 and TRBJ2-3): DSGVTQTPKHLITATGQRVTLRCSPRSGDLSVYWYQQSLDQGLQFLIQYYNGEERAKGNILERFSAQQFPDLHSELNLSSLELGDSALYFCASSWEGLGDTQYFGPGTRLTVL.

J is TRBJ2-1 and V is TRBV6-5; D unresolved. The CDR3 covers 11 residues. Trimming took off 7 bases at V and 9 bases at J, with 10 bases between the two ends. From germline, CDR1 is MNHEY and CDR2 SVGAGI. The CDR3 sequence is CASKGVGEQFF. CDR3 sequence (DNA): TGTGCCAGCAAAGGCGTCGGTGAGCAGTTCTTC.

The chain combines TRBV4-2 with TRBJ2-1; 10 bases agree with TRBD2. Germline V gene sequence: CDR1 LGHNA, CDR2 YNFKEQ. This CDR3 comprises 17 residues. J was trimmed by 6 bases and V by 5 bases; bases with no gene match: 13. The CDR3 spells CASSASPGLAVLNEQFF. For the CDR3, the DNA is TGTGCCAGCAGCGCCTCCCCCGGACTAGCGGTCCTCAATGAGCAGTTCTTC.

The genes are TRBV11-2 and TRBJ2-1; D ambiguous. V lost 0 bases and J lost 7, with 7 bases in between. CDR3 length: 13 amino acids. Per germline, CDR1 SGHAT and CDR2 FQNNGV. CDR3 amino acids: CASSLDRGNEQFF. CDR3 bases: TGTGCCAGCAGCTTAGATCGTGGGAATGAGCAGTTCTTC. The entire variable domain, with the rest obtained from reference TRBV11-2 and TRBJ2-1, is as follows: EAGVAQSPRYKIIEKRQSVAFWCNPISGHATLYWYQQILGQGPKLLIQFQNNGVVDDSQLPKDRFSAERLKGVDSTLKIQPAKLEDSAVYLCASSLDRGNEQFFGPGTRLTVL.

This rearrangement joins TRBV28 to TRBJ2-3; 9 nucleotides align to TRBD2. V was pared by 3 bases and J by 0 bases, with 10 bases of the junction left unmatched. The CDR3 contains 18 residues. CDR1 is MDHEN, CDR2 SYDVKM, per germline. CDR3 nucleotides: TGTGCCAGCAGTTTCCCCTCGGCGGGAGGGGTAAGCACAGATACGCAGTATTTT. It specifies CASSFPSAGGVSTDTQYF.

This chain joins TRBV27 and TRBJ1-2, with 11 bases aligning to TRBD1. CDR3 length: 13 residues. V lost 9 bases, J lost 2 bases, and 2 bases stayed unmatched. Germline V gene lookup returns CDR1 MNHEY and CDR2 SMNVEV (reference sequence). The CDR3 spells CASWTGGNYGYTF. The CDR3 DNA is TGTGCCAGTTGGACAGGGGGCAACTATGGCTACACCTTC.

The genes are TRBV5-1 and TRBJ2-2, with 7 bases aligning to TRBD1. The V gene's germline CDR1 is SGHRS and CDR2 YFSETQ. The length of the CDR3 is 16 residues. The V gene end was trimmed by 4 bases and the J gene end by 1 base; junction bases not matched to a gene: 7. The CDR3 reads CASSQSRTGNTGELFF. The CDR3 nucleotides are TGCGCCAGCAGCCAGAGTCGGACAGGGAACACCGGGGAGCTGTTTTTT.

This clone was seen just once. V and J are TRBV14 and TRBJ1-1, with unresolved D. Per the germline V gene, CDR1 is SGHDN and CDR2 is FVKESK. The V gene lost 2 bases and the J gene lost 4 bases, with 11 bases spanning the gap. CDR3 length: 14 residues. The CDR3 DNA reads TGTGCCAGCAGCCAAAACCGAAAGGGCACTGAAGCTTTCTTT. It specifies CASSQNRKGTEAFF.

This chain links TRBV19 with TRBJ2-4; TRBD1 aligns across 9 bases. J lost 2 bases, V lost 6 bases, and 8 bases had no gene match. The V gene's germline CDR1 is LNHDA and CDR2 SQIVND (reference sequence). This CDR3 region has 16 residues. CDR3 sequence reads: CASRITGGATKNIQYF. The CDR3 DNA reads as TGTGCCAGTAGGATAACAGGGGGCGCAACCAAAAACATTCAGTACTTC.

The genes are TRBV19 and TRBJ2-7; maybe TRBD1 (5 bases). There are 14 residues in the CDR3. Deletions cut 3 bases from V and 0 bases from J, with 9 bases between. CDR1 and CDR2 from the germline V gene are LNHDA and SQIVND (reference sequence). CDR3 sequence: CASSMGQVSYEQYF. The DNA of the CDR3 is TGTGCCAGTAGTATGGGGCAGGTCTCCTACGAGCAGTACTTC.

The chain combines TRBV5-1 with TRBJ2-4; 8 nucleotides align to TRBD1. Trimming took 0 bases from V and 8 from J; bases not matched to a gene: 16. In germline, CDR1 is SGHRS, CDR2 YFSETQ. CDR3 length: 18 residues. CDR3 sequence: CASSLGGLQGARLDIQYF. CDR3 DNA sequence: TGCGCCAGCAGCTTGGGAGGGTTGCAGGGGGCGCGTTTGGACATTCAGTACTTC.

The CDR3 DNA reads as TGTGCCAGCAGCCTTACCACTGAAGCTTTCTTT. It translates to CASSLTTEAFF. The rearrangement links TRBV5-4 to TRBJ1-1; D remains ambiguous. The V and J ends lost 4 bases and 4 bases respectively, with 5 bases between them. Germline CDR1 reads SGHNT; CDR2 reads YYREEE (reference sequence). This CDR3 has 11 amino acids.